The present TCR beta chain was sequenced within a study of blood T cell repertoires in COVID-19. In the original processing: Amplification from reference gene primers served as the basis for estimated nucleated cell counts. Sequencing used immunoSEQ multiplex PCR; TCRdb keeps in-frame clones, though not all of them. V and J calls and clone size follow that table, whereas D and trimming were derived from the DNA. This table has roughly 50,000 clones, roughly 83% appearing once. The CDR3 length is 14 residues. CDR1 SGHTA and CDR2 FQGTGA come from the germline V gene. The V end lost 8 bases, the J end lost 2 bases, and 10 bases lay between the germline ends.

Sequencing was performed on peripheral blood. This TCR derives from a woman aged 55-75 years with acute or convalescent COVID-19. This chain uses TRBV7-3 with TRBJ2-6, with D uncertain. CDR3 region: CASSLPAGANVLTF. CDR3 nucleotides: TGTGCCAGCTCACTCCCCGCTGGGGCCAACGTCCTGACTTTC. The full variable domain, its missing parts supplied by reference TRBV7-3 and TRBJ2-6, is GAGVSQTPSNKVTEKGKYVELRCDPISGHTALYWYRQSLGQGPEFLIYFQGTGAADDSGLPNDRFFAVRPEGSVSTLKIQRTERGDSAVYLCASSLPAGANVLTFGAGSRLTVL.